Following are 2 T cell receptor beta chains from one sample sequenced in a study of radiation and T cells in renal cell carcinoma. Time point indicated: blood 2 weeks post-SBRT. Indicated treatment: 15 Gy SBRT to primary tumor, nephrectomy 4 weeks later. The repertoire was sequenced with immunoSEQ multiplex PCR; TCRdb's copy has only in-frame clones and lacks some. The profile shows approximately 79,000 clones, 82% of them singletons. The sequencing used blood, collected from a patient whose treatment included radiotherapy and nephrectomy. The receptors derive from a man in his 60s with renal cell carcinoma.

This chain joins TRBV19 and TRBJ2-7; D unresolved. Trimming took off 2 bases at V and 5 bases at J, with 10 bases between the two ends. Germline lookup yields CDR1 LNHDA and CDR2 SQIVND (reference sequence). The CDR3 extends over 13 amino acids. The CDR3 sequence: CASSIRGPHEQYF. The DNA of the CDR3 is TGTGCCAGTAGTATAAGAGGACCCCACGAGCAGTACTTC.

V gene TRBV28 combines with J gene TRBJ1-2; D remains ambiguous. The CDR3 has 13 residues. V was clipped by 7 bases and J by 7 bases, with 16 bases between them. CDR1 and CDR2 from the germline V gene are MDHEN and SYDVKM. CDR3 bases: TGTGCCAGCACCTTTCGAGGGATTGGTGGCTACACCTTC. Translating gives CASTFRGIGGYTF.